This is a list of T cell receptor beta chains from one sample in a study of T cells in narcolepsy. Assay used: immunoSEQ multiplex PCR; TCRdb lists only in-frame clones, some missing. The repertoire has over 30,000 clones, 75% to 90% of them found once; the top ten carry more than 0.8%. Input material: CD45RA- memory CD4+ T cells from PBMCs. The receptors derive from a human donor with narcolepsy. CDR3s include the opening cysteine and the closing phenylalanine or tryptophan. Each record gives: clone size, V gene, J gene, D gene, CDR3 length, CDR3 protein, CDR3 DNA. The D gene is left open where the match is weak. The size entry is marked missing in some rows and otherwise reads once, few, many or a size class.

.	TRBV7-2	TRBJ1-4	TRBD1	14	CASSWGQPVRELFF	TGTGCCAGCAGCTGGGGACAGCCGGTACGAGAACTGTTTTTT
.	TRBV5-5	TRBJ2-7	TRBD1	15	CASSFTGGLMYEQYF	TGTGCCAGCAGCTTTACAGGGGGTTTGATGTACGAGCAGTACTTC
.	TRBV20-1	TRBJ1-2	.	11	CSARNRDGYTF	TGCAGTGCGAGGAACAGGGATGGCTACACCTTC
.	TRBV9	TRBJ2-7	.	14	CASSEPGTAQPQYF	TGTGCCAGTAGCGAGCCCGGGACGGCTCAACCGCAGTACTTC
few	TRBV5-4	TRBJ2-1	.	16	CASTKDGTGHYNEQFF	TGTGCCAGCACTAAGGACGGGACCGGCCATTACAATGAGCAGTTCTTC
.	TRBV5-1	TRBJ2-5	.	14	CASSRNPGVETQYF	TGCGCCAGCAGCCGAAATCCAGGGGTGGAGACCCAGTACTTC
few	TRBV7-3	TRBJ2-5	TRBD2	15	CASSFTSGGQETQYF	TGTGCCAGCAGCTTTACTAGCGGGGGGCAAGAGACCCAGTACTTC
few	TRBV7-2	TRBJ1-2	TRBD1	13	CASSWGQDGGYTF	TGTGCCAGCAGTTGGGGACAGGACGGCGGCTACACCTTC
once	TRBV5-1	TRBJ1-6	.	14	CASSPGGANSPLHF	TGCGCCAGCAGCCCGGGGGGGGCGAATTCACCCCTCCACTTT
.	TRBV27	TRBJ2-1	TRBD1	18	CASSLSNPGTGVYNEQFF	TGTGCCAGCAGTTTATCGAATCCCGGGACAGGGGTATACAATGAGCAGTTCTTC
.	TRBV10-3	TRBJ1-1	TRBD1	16	CAISETGGLGYTEAFF	TGTGCCATCAGTGAAACAGGGGGCTTAGGGTACACTGAAGCTTTCTTT
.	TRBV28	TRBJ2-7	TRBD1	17	CASSLAGDRGLSYEQYF	TGTGCCAGCAGTTTGGCCGGGGACAGGGGGCTCTCCTACGAGCAGTACTTC
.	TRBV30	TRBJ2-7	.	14	CAWSINTLVHEQYF	TGTGCCTGGAGTATAAATACTCTCGTCCACGAGCAGTACTTC
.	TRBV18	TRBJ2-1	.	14	CASSPGLSYNEQFF	TGTGCCAGCTCACCGGGTCTATCCTACAATGAGCAGTTCTTC
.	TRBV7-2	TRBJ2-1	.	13	CASSPIAGGEQFF	TGTGCCAGCAGCCCAATCGCCGGGGGTGAGCAGTTCTTC
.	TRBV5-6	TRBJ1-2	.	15	CASSSLGGGRTGYTF	TGTGCCAGCAGCTCCCTGGGGGGAGGGAGGACTGGCTACACCTTC
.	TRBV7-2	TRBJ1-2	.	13	CASSLNAGNGYTF	TGTGCCAGCAGCTTAAATGCGGGAAATGGCTACACCTTC
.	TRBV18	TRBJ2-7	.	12	CASSAVGDEQYF	TGTGCCAGCTCGGCGGTAGGGGACGAGCAGTACTTC
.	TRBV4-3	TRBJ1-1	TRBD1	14	CASSQAGTGTEAFF	TGCGCCAGCAGCCAGGCCGGGACAGGGACTGAAGCTTTCTTT
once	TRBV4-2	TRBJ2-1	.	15	CASSRGVSSYNEQFF	TGTGCCAGCAGTCGCGGGGTAAGCTCCTACAATGAGCAGTTCTTC
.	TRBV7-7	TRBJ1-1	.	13	CASSLDREHEAFF	TGTGCTAGCAGCTTAGACCGGGAGCATGAAGCTTTCTTT
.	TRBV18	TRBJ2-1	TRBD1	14	CASSLGQGLYEQFF	TGTGCCAGCTCCCTGGGACAGGGGTTGTATGAGCAGTTCTTC
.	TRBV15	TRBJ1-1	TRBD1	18	CATSSRQGGFKMNTEAFF	TGTGCCACCAGCAGTCGACAGGGGGGGTTCAAAATGAACACTGAAGCTTTCTTT
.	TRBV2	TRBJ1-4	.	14	CASSANGFGEKLFF	TGTGCCAGCAGTGCAAACGGGTTCGGTGAAAAACTGTTTTTT
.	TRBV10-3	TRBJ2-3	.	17	CATRGGPGSRYTDTQYF	TGTGCCACCAGAGGGGGACCAGGGTCCCGTTACACAGATACGCAGTATTTT
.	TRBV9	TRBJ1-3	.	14	CASSATGGGNTIYF	TGTGCCAGCAGCGCCACGGGTGGAGGAAACACCATATATTTT
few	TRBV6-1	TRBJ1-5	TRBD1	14	CASRQGAYNQPQHF	TGTGCCAGCAGACAGGGGGCCTACAATCAGCCCCAGCATTTT
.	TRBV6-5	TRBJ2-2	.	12	CASVGGPGELFF	TGTGCCAGCGTCGGGGGCCCCGGGGAGCTGTTTTTT
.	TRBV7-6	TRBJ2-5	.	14	CASSLGILGETQYF	TGTGCCAGCAGCTTAGGGATACTGGGAGAGACCCAGTACTTC
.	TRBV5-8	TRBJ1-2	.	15	CASSLIVGVNYGYTF	TGTGCCAGCAGCTTAATAGTCGGGGTGAACTATGGCTACACCTTC
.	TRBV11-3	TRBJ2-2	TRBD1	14	CASSARTGAGELFF	TGTGCCAGCAGCGCCCGGACAGGGGCCGGGGAGCTGTTTTTT
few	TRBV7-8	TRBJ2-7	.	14	CASSLVSLGYEQYF	TGTGCCAGCAGCTTAGTTAGCTTAGGATACGAGCAGTACTTC
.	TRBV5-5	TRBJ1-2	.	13	CASSSTGLGGYTF	TGTGCCAGCAGTTCGACGGGGCTTGGTGGCTACACCTTC
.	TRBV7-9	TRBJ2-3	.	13	CASSRGGTDTQYF	TGTGCCAGCAGCCGAGGAGGCACAGATACGCAGTATTTT
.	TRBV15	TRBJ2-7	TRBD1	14	CATTETGPSYEQYF	TGTGCCACCACAGAGACAGGGCCCTCCTACGAGCAGTACTTC
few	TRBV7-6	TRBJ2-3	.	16	CASSLRPVGVPDTQYF	TGTGCCAGCAGCTTACGTCCGGTAGGGGTTCCAGATACGCAGTATTTT
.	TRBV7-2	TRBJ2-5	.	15	CASGRGTTSWETQYF	TGTGCCAGCGGACGGGGGACGACGTCGTGGGAGACCCAGTACTTC
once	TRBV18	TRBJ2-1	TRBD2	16	CAGSHTGTSGVNEQFF	TGTGCCGGCTCACATACCGGGACTAGCGGGGTTAATGAGCAGTTCTTC
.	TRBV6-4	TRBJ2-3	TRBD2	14	CATNRGGWADTQYF	TGTGCCACCAATCGGGGGGGATGGGCAGATACGCAGTATTTT
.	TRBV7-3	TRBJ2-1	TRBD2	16	CASSTGGLAGVNEQFF	TGTGCCAGCAGCACCGGGGGACTAGCGGGAGTTAATGAGCAGTTCTTC
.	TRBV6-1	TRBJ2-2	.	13	CASSKTVTGELFF	TGTGCCAGCAGTAAGACAGTAACCGGGGAGCTGTTTTTT
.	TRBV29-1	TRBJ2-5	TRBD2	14	CSVEGTSGTRTQYF	TGCAGCGTTGAGGGGACTAGCGGAACCAGGACCCAGTACTTC
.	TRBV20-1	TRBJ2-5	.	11	CSASILETQYF	TGCAGTGCTAGTATCCTAGAGACCCAGTACTTC
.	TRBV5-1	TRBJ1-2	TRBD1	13	CASSFRQGEGYTF	TGCGCCAGCAGCTTCAGACAGGGAGAAGGCTACACCTTC
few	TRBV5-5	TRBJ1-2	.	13	CASSYDSIYGYTF	TGTGCCAGCAGCTATGACAGCATCTATGGCTACACCTTC
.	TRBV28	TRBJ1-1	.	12	CASSFGRGEAFF	TGTGCCAGCAGTTTTGGAAGGGGGGAAGCTTTCTTT
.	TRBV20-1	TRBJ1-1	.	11	CSVRDPNEAFF	TGCAGTGTACGGGACCCCAATGAAGCTTTCTTT
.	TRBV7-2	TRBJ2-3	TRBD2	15	CASSLGLGVADTQYF	TGTGCCAGCAGCTTGGGACTAGGAGTGGCAGATACGCAGTATTTT
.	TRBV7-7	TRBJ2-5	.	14	CASSATAGQETQYF	TGTGCTAGCAGCGCGACAGCCGGCCAAGAGACCCAGTACTTC
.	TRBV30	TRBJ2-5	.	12	CAWSDREETQYF	TGTGCCTGGAGTGACAGGGAGGAGACCCAGTACTTC
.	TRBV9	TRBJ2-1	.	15	CASSVERFRGSEQFF	TGTGCCAGCAGCGTAGAAAGGTTTAGGGGAAGTGAGCAGTTCTTC
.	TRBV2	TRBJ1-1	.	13	CASSPETEAEAFF	TGTGCCAGCAGCCCCGAGACGGAGGCTGAAGCTTTCTTT
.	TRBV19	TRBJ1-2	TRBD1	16	CASSAQDRGTGYGYTF	TGTGCCAGTAGTGCGCAAGACAGGGGGACTGGCTATGGCTACACCTTC